Presented here are 13 T cell receptor beta chains from one specimen sequenced in a study of blood T cell repertoires in COVID-19. Only in-frame clones appear in the TCRdb table, and some are missing; sequencing was by immunoSEQ multiplex PCR. The sample lists around 340,000 clones, around nine tenths occurring once. The sequencing sample was made of PBMCs or T cells enriched from blood (not recorded which). The receptor set was obtained from a woman aged 25 to 45 who had been exposed to COVID-19.

This clone was counted once. The chain has TRBV28 and TRBJ1-2; TRBD1 might be the D (6 bases). This CDR3 contains 15 residues. Germline V CDR1 and CDR2: MDHEN, SYDVKM. Trimming took 4 bases from V and 4 from J, leaving 16 bases between them. The CDR3 nucleotides read TGTGCCAGCAGTTCAAGGCAGGGGCCCTCCTATGGCTACACCTTC. Translating gives CASSSRQGPSYGYTF.

The chain links TRBV19 to TRBJ1-3, with D perhaps matching TRBD1 (6 bases). Trimming removed 5 bases at V and 0 bases at J, with 14 bases between. The CDR3 totals 16 residues. Germline assignment: CDR1 LNHDA and CDR2 SQIVND (reference sequence). This CDR3 is CASSLGGHSSGNTIYF. For the CDR3, the DNA is TGTGCCAGTAGTCTTGGGGGACACAGCTCTGGAAACACCATATATTTT. Full variable domain (remainder filled in from reference TRBV19 and TRBJ1-3): DGGITQSPKYLFRKEGQNVTLSCEQNLNHDAMYWYRQDPGQGLRLIYYSQIVNDFQKGDIAEGYSVSREKKESFPLTVTSAQKNPTAFYLCASSLGGHSSGNTIYFGEGSWLTVV.

J is TRBJ2-7 and V is TRBV6-5; possibly TRBD1 for D (6 bases). Trimming took off 5 bases at V and 4 bases at J, with 18 bases between the two ends. The germline V gene encodes CDR1 MNHEY and CDR2 SVGAGI. CDR3 size: 15 residues. This CDR3 is CASSPKRDTPYEQYF. CDR3 bases: TGTGCCAGCAGTCCCAAGAGGGACACACCGTACGAGCAGTACTTC.

V is TRBV7-9 and J is TRBJ1-5; tentatively, D is TRBD1 (6 bases). Trimming left V 3 bases short and J 4 bases short, with 16 bases between. Germline CDR1 and CDR2: SEHNR and FQNEAQ (reference sequence). The CDR3 spans 16 residues. Here the CDR3 DNA reads TGTGCCAGCAGCTTTGGGGGGGCGCAGGGGAATCAGCCCCAGCATTTT. Protein sequence: CASSFGGAQGNQPQHF.

The J gene is TRBJ2-3, the V gene TRBV10-1, with 12 bases that match TRBD2. After removal of 0 bases from V and 6 bases from J, the junction contained 4 bases not matched to a gene. The CDR3 is 16 amino acids. The germline CDR1 and CDR2 sequences are WNHNN and SYGVQD (reference sequence). The CDR3 DNA sequence: TGCGCCAGCAGTGAGTCAACTAGCGGGAGGAGGGATACGCAGTATTTT. It codes for CASSESTSGRRDTQYF.

This clone showed up just once. This chain connects TRBV3-1 (or the pseudogene TRBV3-2) to TRBJ1-1; no clear D. V gave up 1 base and J gave up 4 bases, with 10 bases separating them. The germline V gene has CDR1 LGHDT and CDR2 YNNKEL (reference sequence). The CDR3 has 14 residues. This CDR3 reads CASSQGGDGTEAFF. The CDR3 nucleotides read TGTGCCAGCAGCCAAGGGGGAGATGGCACTGAAGCTTTCTTT.

The chain recombines TRBV6-6 with TRBJ2-7, with D hard to call. The V end was cut by 6 bases, the J end by 1 base, with 10 bases between. Per the germline V gene, CDR1 is MNHNY and CDR2 is SVGAGI (reference sequence). The CDR3 length is 13 residues. CDR3 amino acids: CASSLDWSYEQYF. The CDR3 DNA reads TGTGCCAGCAGCCTCGACTGGTCCTACGAGCAGTACTTC.

This clone was found a few times. The genes are TRBV9 and TRBJ2-7, with 7 bases matching TRBD1. J lost 7 bases, V lost 1 base, and 8 bases had no gene match. Germline values: CDR1 SGDLS, CDR2 YYNGEE. The CDR3 totals 14 residues. CDR3 sequence (DNA): TGTGCCAGCAGCGTAAGAGGGGGCGAAGGAGAGCAGTACTTC. Protein: CASSVRGGEGEQYF.

The rearrangement uses TRBV20-1 and TRBJ2-7; TRBD2 aligns across 7 bases. V lost 3 bases, J lost 3 bases, and 8 bases stayed unmatched. Germline assignment: CDR1 DFQATT and CDR2 SNEGSKA (reference sequence). The CDR3 is made up of 14 amino acids. The CDR3 nucleotides read TGCAGTGCTAGTTTGGGCGGGAGTCTCTACGAGCAGTACTTC. Protein sequence: CSASLGGSLYEQYF.

This rearrangement joins TRBV9 to TRBJ2-3; D might be TRBD2 (5 bases). The CDR3 spans 14 residues. Germline V gene sequence: CDR1 SGDLS, CDR2 YYNGEE. Trimming cost V 0 bases and J 9 bases, with 14 bases left between them. Here the CDR3 DNA reads TGTGCCAGCAGCGTAGAGGCTAGCTTTTTCACGCAGTATTTT. It translates to CASSVEASFFTQYF.

V is TRBV28 and J is TRBJ2-1; no clear D gene. Germline values: CDR1 MDHEN, CDR2 SYDVKM. V was pared by 7 bases and J by 8 bases, with 12 bases between. The CDR3 has 12 amino acids. The CDR3 loop is CASTTGRYEQFF. The CDR3 DNA follows: TGTGCCAGCACCACTGGGCGTTATGAGCAGTTCTTC. Looking up the rest from reference TRBV28 and TRBJ2-1 gives the full variable domain: DVKVTQSSRYLVKRTGEKVFLECVQDMDHENMFWYRQDPGLGLRLIYFSYDVKMKEKGDIPEGYSVSREKKERFSLILESASTNQTSMYLCASTTGRYEQFFGPGTRLTVL.

The V and J genes are TRBV19 and TRBJ2-1; 7 nucleotides line up with TRBD2. The ends lost 7 bases at V and 6 bases at J; junction bases unmatched: 12. Germline CDR1 and CDR2: LNHDA and SQIVND (reference sequence). The CDR3 is 15 amino acids. DNA of the CDR3: TGTGCCAGTAAGGTTTTGGCGGGAGAGACCAATGAGCAGTTCTTC. Amino acids: CASKVLAGETNEQFF. Combining the CDR3 with reference TRBV19 and TRBJ2-1 gives the whole variable domain DGGITQSPKYLFRKEGQNVTLSCEQNLNHDAMYWYRQDPGQGLRLIYYSQIVNDFQKGDIAEGYSVSREKKESFPLTVTSAQKNPTAFYLCASKVLAGETNEQFFGPGTRLTVL.

This CDR3 reads CASSYDAGLLGEQYF. CDR3 nucleotides: TGTGCCAGCAGTTACGACGCAGGACTCCTAGGGGAGCAGTACTTC. This rearrangement joins TRBV6-5 to TRBJ2-7, with D possibly being TRBD2 (5 bases). V was trimmed by 2 bases and J by 7 bases, leaving 18 bases between them. CDR3 length: 15 residues. The germline V gene has CDR1 MNHEY and CDR2 SVGAGI.